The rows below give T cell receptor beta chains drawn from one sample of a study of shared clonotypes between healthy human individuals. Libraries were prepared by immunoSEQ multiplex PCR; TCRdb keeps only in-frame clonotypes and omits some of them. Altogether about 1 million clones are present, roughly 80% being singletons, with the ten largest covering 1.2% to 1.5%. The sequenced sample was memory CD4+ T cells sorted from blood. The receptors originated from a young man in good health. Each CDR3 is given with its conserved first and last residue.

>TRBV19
CASSGREHSNQPQHF
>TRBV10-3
CAMSRGSDQPQHF
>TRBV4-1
CASSQDRMGLSNQPQHF
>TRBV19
CASSITGELFF
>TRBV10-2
CASSRQERSNTGELFF
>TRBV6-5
CASTYSSYNSPLHF
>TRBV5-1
CASSWGRQEEETQYF
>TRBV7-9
CASSKGQGNSPLHF
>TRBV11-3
CASSLGGSSSYEQYF
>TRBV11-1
CASSRDRGSSYNEQFF
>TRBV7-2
CASSPRGSSTDTQYF
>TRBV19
CASRQTWSSGANVLTF
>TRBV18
CASSRDTQYF
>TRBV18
CASSPQYPKDTQYF
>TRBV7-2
CASSLSVTGELFF
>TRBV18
CASSPPGTSGDNEQFF
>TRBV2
CASSDQAAQYF
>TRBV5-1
CASSLDGVSGNTIYF
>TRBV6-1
CASENRAFNQPQHF
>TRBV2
CASKRTEREKLFF
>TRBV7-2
CASSDPGQHEQFF
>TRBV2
CASSESAPRTDTQYF
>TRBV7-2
CASSLDVSYEQYF
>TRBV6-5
CASSYRQADHQPQHF
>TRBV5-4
CASSLAGGRTEAFF
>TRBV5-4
CASSSWTGGIYGYTF
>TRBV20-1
CSAPDIPEAFF
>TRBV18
CASSADRGYNSPLHF
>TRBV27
CASSLGQGIYEQYF
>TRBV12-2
CASRFPRATEAFF
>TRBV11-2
CASSTRAGAGNTIYF
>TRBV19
CASTRGMNTEAFF
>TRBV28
CASSTPEGGQGYEKLFF
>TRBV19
CASSPRDRGLSPLHF
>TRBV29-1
CSVEVVRVYTF
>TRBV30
CAWSSQLNEKLFF
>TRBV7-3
CASRPGGLNTEAFF
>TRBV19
CASSGLFKGSNQPQHF
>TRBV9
CASQRGEDYNEQFF
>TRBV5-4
CASSSASSQETQYF
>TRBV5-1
CASPFQGRLAKNIQYF
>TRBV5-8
CASSPGLFTEAFF
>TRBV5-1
CASSLDSGYNQPQHF
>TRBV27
CASSPGPPGGRNTEAFF
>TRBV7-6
CASATGPQETQYF
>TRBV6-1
CASSEGFGEYF
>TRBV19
CASSIQGRTGYTF
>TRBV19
CASSIQQGTYEQYF
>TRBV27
CASSLSGPGVGSPLHF
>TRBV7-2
CASRIASVNTEAFF
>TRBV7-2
CASSSHGRNTEAFF
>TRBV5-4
CASSQLLAGGQTDTQYF
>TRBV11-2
CASRRRATGESGNTIYF
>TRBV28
CASRSGGAYEQYF